This TCR beta chain stems from a study of CD8 T cells in ankylosing spondylitis (dated by TCRdb to 2017 to 2019). Background for the entire study: To find TCR variants linked to disease, the study profiled T cell receptor beta repertoires in ankylosing spondylitis patients and healthy donors. In total, the full study cohort was made up of some 110 healthy donors and 25 to 30 ankylosing spondylitis patients. Samples of peripheral blood were taken, and for ankylosing spondylitis patients, synovial fluid was collected as well. The research as a whole found: Blood from ankylosing spondylitis patients appeared to be characterized by a TCR beta motif made up of several highly homologous amino acid variants. In peripheral blood, the disease-linked clones were found at relatively low frequencies and had a CD8+ phenotype. According to the report, matched synovial fluid samples from ankylosing spondylitis patients were significantly enriched for the disease-linked clones. Some motif variants were previously reported in synovial fluid and blood of reactive arthritis patients, suggesting common disease-initiation mechanisms.

A remark on this clonotype: No cognate antigen has been identified for it. Within one base of it there is no much larger clone, and no base qualities were kept.

Sequencer: Illumina HiSeq 2500. TCR beta libraries were prepared by quantitative 5'-RACE with molecular barcodes. In the source study's methods: A new computational method, built on a probabilistic model of VDJ rearrangement, was used to identify disease-linked TCR variants. Through fastp at Q25 and MiXCR, TCRdb rebuilt clones from the public reads, retaining in-frame beta chains. Each entry merges the rows of one CDR3 protein and shows their most common DNA and genes. The V and J calls shown here were made by TCRdb, not taken from the authors' results. Across this sample there are approximately 300,000 distinct CDR3 sequences, with around 20% seen only once. Approximately 3.7% of the sample rests with the top ten. V drops 3 bases and J drops 7 bases, leaving 12 bases in between. The CDR3 starts with the cysteine, ends with the phenylalanine, and has 13 residues. Only CDR3 DNA is held: 39 bases, read in frame from base 1. The germline V gene encodes CDR1 GTSNPN and CDR2 SVGIG (reference sequence).

The clonotype originates from a female donor with ankylosing spondylitis or in good health (not recorded which). The rearrangement joined TRBV30 to TRBJ2-2; the D match is possibly TRBD1 or TRBD2, with 5 bases aligned in each. Sequences were obtained from blood, either unsorted or a sorted T cell fraction (not recorded which). For the CDR3, the sequence is CAWRGTSGGELFF. Read as DNA, the sequence is TGTGCCTGGAGAGGGACGTCAGGCGGGGAGCTGTTTTTT. The variable domain in full, with residues beyond the CDR3 obtained from the reference TRBV30 and TRBJ2-2 genes, is SQTIHQWPATLVQPVGSPLSLECTVEGTSNPNLYWYRQAAGRGLQLLFYSVGIGQISSEVPQNLSASRPQDRQFILSSKKLLLSDSGFYLCAWRGTSGGELFFGEGSRLTVL.